Each of the 29 T cell receptor beta chains below was sequenced from the same sample in a study of cytomegalovirus exposure and HLA in healthy donors. 60 Vbeta and 13 Jbeta primers were used in PCR. Produced via immunoSEQ multiplex PCR; TCRdb's table is partial and in-frame only. The repertoire consists of about 140,000 clones, with around 85% occurring once and the leading ten covering around 9.1%. Sequenced: PBMCs. These receptors were collected from a woman aged 50 to 60 in good health and CMV-seropositive.

This clone is a singleton in its sample. J is TRBJ2-7 and V is TRBV30, with D perhaps matching TRBD1 (5 bases). V was shortened by 5 bases and J by 5 bases, with 19 bases between the two germline ends. The CDR3 is made up of 14 amino acids. The germline gives CDR1 GTSNPN, CDR2 SVGIG (reference sequence). In DNA form, the CDR3 reads TGTGCCTGGGGTAGATTTCAGGGCAAGCACGAGCAGTACTTC. Protein sequence: CAWGRFQGKHEQYF.

The rearrangement uses TRBV11-2 and TRBJ1-1; D uncertain. The CDR3 totals 14 residues. The ends were cut back, 5 bases at V and 14 bases at J, with 24 bases in the middle. The V gene's germline CDR1 is SGHAT and CDR2 FQNNGV. CDR3 coding DNA: TGTGCCAGCAGCCCACAGACGAGTGCAGGAAATTTGTTCTTT. The encoded protein is CASSPQTSAGNLFF.

CDR3 sequence reads: CASSAGLAADTQYF. Here the CDR3 DNA reads TGTGCCAGCAGCGCGGGACTAGCTGCAGATACGCAGTATTTT. V is TRBV9 and J is TRBJ2-3; TRBD2 matches 9 bases. V lost 3 bases and J lost 4; bases outside the gene matches: 3. Germline V gives CDR1 SGDLS, CDR2 YYNGEE. The CDR3 is 14 amino acids.

This clone was observed a handful of times. The chain links TRBV7-2 to TRBJ2-5, with D hard to call. V lost 5 bases and J lost 5, with 18 bases in between. The CDR3 runs to 15 residues. CDR1 SGHTA and CDR2 FQGNSA come from the germline V gene. The CDR3 region has the DNA TGTGCCAGCAGCCTCCGAACGGCAGACACGGAGACCCAGTACTTC. It yields the protein CASSLRTADTETQYF.

The rearrangement links TRBV25-1 to TRBJ2-3; 8 nucleotides align to TRBD1. CDR3 length equals 13 residues. The germline CDR1 and CDR2 sequences are MGHDK and SYGVNS. V lost 6 bases to trimming and J lost 8 bases; unmatched junction nucleotides: 7. CDR3 region: CASSRQGSVTQYF. The CDR3 region has the DNA TGTGCCAGCAGCCGACAGGGGTCGGTTACGCAGTATTTT. Full variable domain (outside the CDR3, taken from reference TRBV25-1 and TRBJ2-3): EADIYQTPRYLVIGTGKKITLECSQTMGHDKMYWYQQDPGMELHLIHYSYGVNSTEKGDLSSESTVSRIRTEHFPLTLESARPSHTSQYLCASSRQGSVTQYFGPGTRLTVL.

The V gene is TRBV11-2, the J gene TRBJ2-4; a weak D match, TRBD1 (6 bases). The V gene lost 5 bases and the J gene lost 13 bases, with 18 bases spanning the gap. CDR3 length equals 13 residues. The V gene's germline CDR1 is SGHAT and CDR2 FQNNGV. CDR3 bases: TGTGCCAGCAGCCCGAGTGGGGACACGTACCAGTACTTC. This sequence encodes CASSPSGDTYQYF.

This chain links TRBV27 with TRBJ1-4; D possibly corresponds to TRBD1 (6 bases). Trimming removed 3 bases at V and 8 bases at J, with 13 bases between. The CDR3 sequence is 14 residues long. CDR1 and CDR2 from the germline V gene are MNHEY and SMNVEV (reference sequence). This CDR3 is CASSFRGLSEKLFF. Written as DNA, the CDR3 is TGTGCCAGCAGTTTCAGGGGCCTTTCCGAAAAACTGTTTTTT.

This clone was observed a few times. This chain links TRBV6-1 with TRBJ1-6, with D possibly being TRBD1 (6 bases). With 3 bases removed from V and 10 bases from J, the gap between germline ends came to 10 bases. Germline assignment: CDR1 MNHNS and CDR2 SASEGT. The CDR3 has 13 residues. For the CDR3, the DNA is TGTGCCAGCAGTGAGCAGGGGAACTCACCCCTCCACTTT. It codes for CASSEQGNSPLHF.

The rearrangement uses TRBV13 and TRBJ1-1, with TRBD1 as a possible D gene (5 bases). This CDR3 comprises 12 residues. Per germline, CDR1 PRHDT and CDR2 FYEKMQ (reference sequence). V shed 5 bases and J shed 7 bases, with 11 bases lying between them. The CDR3 coding sequence is TGTGCCAGCAGCCCGAGGACACTTGAAGCTTTCTTT. This sequence encodes CASSPRTLEAFF.

This clone has a handful of counts. The V and J genes are TRBV6-5 and TRBJ2-3, with D possibly matching TRBD2 (6 bases). CDR3 length: 13 residues. The germline V gene encodes CDR1 MNHEY and CDR2 SVGAGI. Trimming took off 6 bases at V and 5 bases at J, with 12 bases between the two ends. The CDR3 nucleotides are TGTGCCAGCAGCCCGGACTATCAAGATACGCAGTATTTT. Protein: CASSPDYQDTQYF.

The CDR3 here is CASSQDREGGYEQYF. The CDR3 region has the DNA TGTGCCAGCAGCCAAGATCGGGAGGGAGGCTACGAGCAGTACTTC. V usage is TRBV4-2 and J usage is TRBJ2-7, with 8 bases that match TRBD2. This CDR3 spans 15 amino acids. V shed 0 bases, J shed 3 bases, and the junction held 4 bases outside the gene matches. CDR1 and CDR2 from the germline V gene are LGHNA and YNFKEQ.

This clone was seen only a few times. The chain links TRBV27 to TRBJ2-1; possible D gene TRBD1, 6 bases. The V gene's germline CDR1 is MNHEY and CDR2 SMNVEV (reference sequence). V was clipped by 5 bases and J by 9 bases, with 17 bases between them. This CDR3 is 14 amino acids long. CDR3 nucleotides: TGTGCCAGCAGTAAACAGGGTGGGTTGGGTGAGCAGTTCTTC. Its protein is CASSKQGGLGEQFF.

This clone was detected once. The chain couples TRBV7-3 to TRBJ2-3, with a possible D match to TRBD2 (6 bases). CDR3 length: 17 residues. Trimming removed 0 bases at V and 1 base at J, with 14 bases between. Germline CDR1 is SGHTA and CDR2 is FQGTGA. The CDR3 DNA reads as TGTGCCAGCAGCTTAACCCCAACTAGCAGGGGCACAGATACGCAGTATTTT. Residues: CASSLTPTSRGTDTQYF.

The chain joins TRBV6-5 to TRBJ1-2, with D perhaps matching TRBD1 (5 bases). Trimming shortened V by 6 bases and J by 4 bases, and 12 bases separated the two germline ends. Germline lookup yields CDR1 MNHEY and CDR2 SVGAGI. The CDR3 consists of 13 residues. The CDR3 loop reads CASSLVGGYGYTF. The CDR3 nucleotides read TGTGCCAGCAGCCTTGTGGGGGGCTATGGCTACACCTTC.

The chain carries TRBV28 and TRBJ2-7, with 11 bases fitting TRBD1. Per the germline V gene, CDR1 is MDHEN and CDR2 is SYDVKM. The CDR3 has 16 amino acids. V dropped 6 bases and J dropped 0; count of bases not matched to a gene: 7. The DNA of the CDR3 is TGTGCCAGCAGCGGACAGGGGGCGTCCCACTCCTACGAGCAGTACTTC. Its translation is CASSGQGASHSYEQYF.

This clone was counted only a few times. The V gene is TRBV28, the J gene TRBJ1-6; maybe TRBD1 (6 bases). Germline V CDR1 and CDR2: MDHEN, SYDVKM. V was pared by 6 bases and J by 7 bases, with 13 bases between. This CDR3 has 14 amino acids. The CDR3 DNA reads TGTGCCAGCAGGCCTGACAGGAGGAATTCACCCCTCCACTTT. Residues: CASRPDRRNSPLHF.

This sequence joins TRBV7-2 and TRBJ2-2; 9 nucleotides align to TRBD1. The V gene's germline CDR1 is SGHTA and CDR2 FQGNSA. V shed 4 bases, J shed 1 base, and the junction held 4 bases outside the gene matches. The CDR3 loop spans 16 amino acids. The CDR3 nucleotides read TGTGCCAGCAGCTCCCCGGGACAGGGGAACACCGGGGAGCTGTTTTTT. It specifies CASSSPGQGNTGELFF.

The rearrangement uses TRBV4-2 and TRBJ1-2, with TRBD1 matching over 7 bases. This CDR3 is 15 amino acids long. The V segment lost 0 bases and the J segment 1 base; nucleotides outside the gene matches: 2. CDR1 and CDR2 from the germline V gene are LGHNA and YNFKEQ. The CDR3 protein is CASSQDQGVNYGYTF. CDR3 nucleotide sequence: TGTGCCAGCAGCCAAGACCAGGGGGTTAACTATGGCTACACCTTC.

The chain links TRBV28 to TRBJ1-4; D is perhaps TRBD1 (5 bases). Germline V gene sequence: CDR1 MDHEN, CDR2 SYDVKM. The CDR3 is made up of 13 amino acids. The V end was cut by 10 bases, the J end by 6 bases, with 15 bases between. The CDR3 DNA follows: TGTGCCACTCGTGGGACGGGGGATGAAAAACTGTTTTTT. This codes for CATRGTGDEKLFF.

V gene TRBV20-1 combines with J gene TRBJ2-7; TRBD2 might be the D (5 bases). CDR3 length: 11 residues. Germline values: CDR1 DFQATT, CDR2 SNEGSKA (reference sequence). Trimming took 1 base from V and 4 from J, leaving 5 bases between them. CDR3 DNA sequence: TGCAGTGCTAGAGCGGGGTACGAGCAGTACTTC. As protein: CSARAGYEQYF.

This chain uses TRBV2 with TRBJ2-6, with TRBD1 matching over 11 bases. The CDR3 consists of 16 residues. Losses at the gene ends were 4 bases for V and 4 bases for J; bases not matched to a gene: 3. Germline CDR1 SNHLY, CDR2 FYNNEI. CDR3 sequence: CASSGTGGPGANVLTF. The CDR3 nucleotides are TGTGCCAGCAGTGGGACAGGGGGCCCCGGGGCCAACGTCCTGACTTTC.

This clone has just one count. J is TRBJ2-2 and V is TRBV6-4, with D possibly TRBD2 on 6 matching bases. Looked up from germline, CDR1 is MRHNA and CDR2 is SNTAGT. V was cut by 6 bases and J by 4 bases, with 12 bases left in between. This CDR3 comprises 14 residues. The CDR3 sequence is CASRASAGTGELFF. CDR3 coding DNA: TGTGCCAGCAGGGCTAGCGCCGGCACCGGGGAGCTGTTTTTT.

The chain links TRBV6-5 to TRBJ1-2, with 9 positions matching TRBD1. The CDR3 covers 14 residues. Trimming cost V 2 bases and J 6 bases; bases outside gene matches: 4. Looked up from germline, CDR1 is MNHEY and CDR2 is SVGAGI. The CDR3 spells CASSYDWTGDGYTF. The CDR3 region has the DNA TGTGCCAGCAGTTACGACTGGACAGGGGATGGCTACACCTTC.

The chain employs TRBV12-5 and TRBJ2-1; maybe TRBD2 (6 bases). Germline V gene sequence: CDR1 LGHNT, CDR2 FRNRAP. The length of the CDR3 is 16 residues. V was trimmed by 3 bases and J by 7 bases, leaving 19 bases between them. CDR3 in amino acids: CASGFRGSGVQNEQFF. The CDR3 DNA reads TGTGCTAGTGGTTTCCGCGGTTCGGGGGTACAGAATGAGCAGTTCTTC.

The rearrangement uses TRBV5-1 and TRBJ2-3; 10 bases line up with TRBD2. The germline V gene encodes CDR1 SGHRS and CDR2 YFSETQ. V gave up 4 bases and J gave up 1 base; unmatched junction bases: 6. The CDR3 runs to 16 residues. In DNA form, the CDR3 reads TGCGCCAGCAGCCCGGCCGGGACTAGCGGCACAGATACGCAGTATTTT. It specifies CASSPAGTSGTDTQYF.

This sequence joins TRBV4-2 and TRBJ1-1; 7 nucleotides agree with TRBD1. J was trimmed by 4 bases and V by 3 bases; bases with no gene match: 5. Germline CDR1 LGHNA, CDR2 YNFKEQ. This CDR3 contains 14 residues. CDR3 sequence: CASSHSGGGTEAFF. CDR3 bases: TGTGCCAGCAGCCACTCAGGGGGAGGCACTGAAGCTTTCTTT.

The chain carries TRBV25-1 and TRBJ2-2; tentatively, D is TRBD2 (6 bases). CDR3 length equals 16 residues. Germline lookup yields CDR1 MGHDK and CDR2 SYGVNS. V dropped 8 bases and J dropped 3 bases, with 19 bases sitting between them. CDR3 protein: CASQGRRGEDTGELFF. In nucleotides, the CDR3 is TGTGCCAGCCAAGGGAGGAGAGGGGAGGACACCGGGGAGCTGTTTTTT.

V usage is TRBV7-2 and J usage is TRBJ1-1; 7 bases fit TRBD1. Trimming cost V 2 bases and J 6 bases; bases outside gene matches: 12. The CDR3 loop spans 16 amino acids. CDR1 SGHTA and CDR2 FQGNSA come from the germline V gene. The CDR3 sequence: CASSLPSGGRSAEAFF. The CDR3 nucleotides are TGTGCCAGCAGCTTACCCTCAGGGGGGCGGAGCGCTGAAGCTTTCTTT.

Remarks on this clone: The junction does not match germline at one end; this may be a read error. The V gene is TRBV28, the J gene TRBJ1-6; the D gene is possibly TRBD1 (5 bases). The germline V gene encodes CDR1 MDHEN and CDR2 SYDVKM. The CDR3 spans 15 residues. The CDR3, as DNA: TGTGCCAGCAGTGTATGGACGTCCGGGGGTTCACCCCTCCACTTT. Amino acids: CASSVWTSGGSPLHF.